This T cell receptor beta chain originates from a study of shared clonotypes between healthy human individuals. Splitting the CD4+ cells yielded a CD45RA+ naive subset and a CD45RA-negative memory subset. Germline trimming cut 0 bases from V and 6 bases from J; bases unmatched to any gene: 6. This CDR3 is built from 15 residues. Germline values: CDR1 WNHNN, CDR2 SYGVQD (reference sequence). Study-wide results and caveats: Clonotype sharing among donors, it was expected, would be affected by sequencing depth. The represented genetic and exposure-history diversity was limited by the small number of donors. With a handful of donors compared, 5% to 5.5% of naive CD4 clonotypes were shared.

The data were produced by immunoSEQ multiplex PCR, yet TCRdb's version contains in-frame clones alone and is incomplete. The profile shows a few million clones, around 94% of them singletons. Details on this clone: The antigen remains unidentified.

This TCR came from a man aged 18 to 29 in good health. The chain combines TRBV10-1 with TRBJ2-7; 9 bases agree with TRBD1. Sequenced input: naive CD4+ T cells sorted from blood. The sample's subset: CD45RA+ positively selected. CDR3 sequence: CASSESQDRGREQYF. CDR3 nucleotide sequence: TGCGCCAGCAGTGAGTCCCAGGACAGGGGTCGCGAGCAGTACTTC.